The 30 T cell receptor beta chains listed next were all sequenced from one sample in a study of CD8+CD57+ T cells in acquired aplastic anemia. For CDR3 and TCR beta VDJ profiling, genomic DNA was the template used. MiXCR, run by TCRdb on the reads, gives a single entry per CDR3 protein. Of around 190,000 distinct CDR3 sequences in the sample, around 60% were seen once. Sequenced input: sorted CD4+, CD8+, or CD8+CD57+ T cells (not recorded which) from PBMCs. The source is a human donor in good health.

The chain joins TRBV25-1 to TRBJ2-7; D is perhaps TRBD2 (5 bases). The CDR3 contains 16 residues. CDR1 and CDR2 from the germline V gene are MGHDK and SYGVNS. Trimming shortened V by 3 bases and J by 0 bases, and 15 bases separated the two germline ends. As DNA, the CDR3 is TGTGCCAGCAGTGACCTGGGTGGTAGCGACTCCTACGAGCAGTACTTC. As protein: CASSDLGGSDSYEQYF.

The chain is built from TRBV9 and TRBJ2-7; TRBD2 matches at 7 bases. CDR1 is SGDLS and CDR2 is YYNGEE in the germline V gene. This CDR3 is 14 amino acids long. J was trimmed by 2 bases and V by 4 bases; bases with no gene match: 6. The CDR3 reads CASSRASGAYEQYF. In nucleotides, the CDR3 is TGTGCCAGCAGCCGAGCTAGCGGAGCCTACGAGCAGTACTTC.

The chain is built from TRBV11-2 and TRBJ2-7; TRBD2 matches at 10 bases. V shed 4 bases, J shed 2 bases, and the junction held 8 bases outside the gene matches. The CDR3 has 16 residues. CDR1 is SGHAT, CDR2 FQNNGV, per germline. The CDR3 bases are TGTGCCAGCAGCTCCCGAACTAGCGGGGTACCCTACGAGCAGTACTTC. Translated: CASSSRTSGVPYEQYF.

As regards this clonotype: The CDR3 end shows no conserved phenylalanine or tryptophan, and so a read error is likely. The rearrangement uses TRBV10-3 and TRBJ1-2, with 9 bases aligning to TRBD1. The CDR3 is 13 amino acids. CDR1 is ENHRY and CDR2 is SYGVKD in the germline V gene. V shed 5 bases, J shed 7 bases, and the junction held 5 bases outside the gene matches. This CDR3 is CAISTGGDGGYTL. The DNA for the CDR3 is TGTGCCATCAGTACAGGGGGCGATGGTGGCTACACCCTC.

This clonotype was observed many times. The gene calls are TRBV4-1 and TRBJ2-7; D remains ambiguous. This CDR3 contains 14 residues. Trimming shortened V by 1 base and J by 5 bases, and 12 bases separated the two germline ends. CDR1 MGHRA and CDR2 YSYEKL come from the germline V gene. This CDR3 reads CASSQVGSTHEQYF. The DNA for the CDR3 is TGCGCCAGCAGCCAAGTTGGTAGTACCCACGAGCAGTACTTC.

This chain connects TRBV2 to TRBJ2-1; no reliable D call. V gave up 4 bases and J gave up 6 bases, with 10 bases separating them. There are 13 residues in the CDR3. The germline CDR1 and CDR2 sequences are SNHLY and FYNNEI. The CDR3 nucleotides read TGTGCCAGCAGTGCGCAGGCCGGCAATGAGCAGTTCTTC. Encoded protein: CASSAQAGNEQFF.

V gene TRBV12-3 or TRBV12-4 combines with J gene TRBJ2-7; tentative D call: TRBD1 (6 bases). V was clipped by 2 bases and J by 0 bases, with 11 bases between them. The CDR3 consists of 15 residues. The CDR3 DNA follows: TGTGCCAGCAGTTTAAGACAGGCGGGCTCCTACGAGCAGTACTTC. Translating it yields CASSLRQAGSYEQYF.

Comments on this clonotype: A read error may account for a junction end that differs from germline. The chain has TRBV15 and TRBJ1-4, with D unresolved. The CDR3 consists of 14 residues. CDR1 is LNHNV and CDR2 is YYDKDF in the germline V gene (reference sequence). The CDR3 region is CATRRGGKNEKLFF. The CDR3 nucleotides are TGTGCCACCAGAAGAGGAGGGAAGAATGAAAAACTGTTTTTC.

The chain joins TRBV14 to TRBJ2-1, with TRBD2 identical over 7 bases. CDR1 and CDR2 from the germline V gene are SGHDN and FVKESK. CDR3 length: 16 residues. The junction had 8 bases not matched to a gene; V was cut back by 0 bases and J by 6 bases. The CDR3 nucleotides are TGTGCCAGCAGCCAAGATTCGCGGGGAGGGAGCAATGAGCAGTTCTTC. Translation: CASSQDSRGGSNEQFF.

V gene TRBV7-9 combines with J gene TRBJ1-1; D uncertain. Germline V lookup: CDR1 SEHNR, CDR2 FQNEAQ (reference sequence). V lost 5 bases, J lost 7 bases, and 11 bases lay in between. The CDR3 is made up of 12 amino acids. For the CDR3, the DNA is TGTGCCAGCAGCCCCCTTAAAATTGAAGCTTTCTTT. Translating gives CASSPLKIEAFF. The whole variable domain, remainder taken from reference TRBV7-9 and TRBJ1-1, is DTGVSQNPRHKITKRGQNVTFRCDPISEHNRLYWYRQTLGQGPEFLTYFQNEAQLEKSRLLSDRFSAERPKGSFSTLEIQRTEQGDSAMYLCASSPLKIEAFFGQGTRLTVV.

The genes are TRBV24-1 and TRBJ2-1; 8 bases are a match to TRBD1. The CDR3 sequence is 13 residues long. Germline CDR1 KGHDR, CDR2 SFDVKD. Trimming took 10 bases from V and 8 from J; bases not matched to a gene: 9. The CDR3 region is CATRAGGFYEQFF. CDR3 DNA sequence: TGTGCCACGCGGGCAGGGGGCTTCTATGAGCAGTTCTTC.

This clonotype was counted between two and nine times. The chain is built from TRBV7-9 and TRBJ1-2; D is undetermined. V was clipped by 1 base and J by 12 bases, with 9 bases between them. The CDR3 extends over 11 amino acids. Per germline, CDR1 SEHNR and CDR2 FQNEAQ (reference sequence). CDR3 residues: CASSLGQEDTF. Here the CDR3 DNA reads TGTGCCAGCAGCTTAGGGCAGGAGGACACCTTC.

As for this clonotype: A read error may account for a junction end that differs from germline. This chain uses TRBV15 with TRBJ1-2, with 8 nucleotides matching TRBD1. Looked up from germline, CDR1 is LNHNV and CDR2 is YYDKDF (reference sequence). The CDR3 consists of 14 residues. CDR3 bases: TGTGCCACCAGCGGAGACCCAGGGGGCGATGGCTACACCTTC. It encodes CATSGDPGGDGYTF.

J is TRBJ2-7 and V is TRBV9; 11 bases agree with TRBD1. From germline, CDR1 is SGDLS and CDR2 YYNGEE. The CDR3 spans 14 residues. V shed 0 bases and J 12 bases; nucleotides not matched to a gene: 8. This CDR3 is CASSVGDRGSRTYF. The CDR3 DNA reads TGTGCCAGCAGCGTAGGGGACAGGGGGTCCCGTACGTACTTC.

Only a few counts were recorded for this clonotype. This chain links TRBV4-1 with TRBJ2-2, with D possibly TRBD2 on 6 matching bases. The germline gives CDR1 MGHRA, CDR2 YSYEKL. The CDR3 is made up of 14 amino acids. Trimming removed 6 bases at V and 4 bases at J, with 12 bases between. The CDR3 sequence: CASRGEGGTGELFF. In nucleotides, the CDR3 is TGCGCCAGCAGGGGTGAGGGAGGCACCGGGGAGCTGTTTTTT.

The CDR3: CSVVSPGTGASNYGYTF. CDR3 DNA: TGCAGCGTGGTATCGCCTGGGACAGGGGCTTCTAACTATGGCTACACCTTC. This chain connects TRBV29-1 to TRBJ1-2; 10 bases agree with TRBD1. Trimming cost V 6 bases and J 0 bases; bases outside gene matches: 13. This CDR3 comprises 17 residues. Germline V lookup: CDR1 SQVTM, CDR2 ANQGSEA.

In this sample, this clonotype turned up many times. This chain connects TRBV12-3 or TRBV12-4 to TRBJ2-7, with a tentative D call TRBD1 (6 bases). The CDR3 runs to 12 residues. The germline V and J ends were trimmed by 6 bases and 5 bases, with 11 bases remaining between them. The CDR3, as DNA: TGTGCCAGCAGGGTAGCAGGGGACGAGCAGTACTTC. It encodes CASRVAGDEQYF.

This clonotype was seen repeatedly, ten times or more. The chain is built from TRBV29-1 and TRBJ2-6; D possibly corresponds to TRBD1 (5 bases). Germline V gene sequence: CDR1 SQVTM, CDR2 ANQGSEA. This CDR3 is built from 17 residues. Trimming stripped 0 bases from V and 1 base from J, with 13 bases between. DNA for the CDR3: TGCAGCGTTGAAGATTCTGTCAGGGTGTCTGGGGCCAACGTCCTGACTTTC. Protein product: CSVEDSVRVSGANVLTF.

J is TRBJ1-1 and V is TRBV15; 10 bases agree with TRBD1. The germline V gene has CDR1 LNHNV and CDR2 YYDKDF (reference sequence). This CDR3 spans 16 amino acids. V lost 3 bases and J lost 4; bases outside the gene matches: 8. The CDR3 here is CATSSPGGQGGTEAFF. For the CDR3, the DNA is TGTGCCACCAGCAGCCCGGGTGGACAGGGGGGCACTGAAGCTTTCTTT.

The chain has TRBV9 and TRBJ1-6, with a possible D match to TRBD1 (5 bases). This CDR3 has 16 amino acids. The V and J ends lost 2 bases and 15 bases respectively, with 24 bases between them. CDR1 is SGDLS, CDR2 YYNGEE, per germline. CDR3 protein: CASSVGHGTDPSLLHF. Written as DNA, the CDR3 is TGTGCCAGCAGCGTTGGCCACGGGACCGACCCCAGTCTCCTCCACTTT.

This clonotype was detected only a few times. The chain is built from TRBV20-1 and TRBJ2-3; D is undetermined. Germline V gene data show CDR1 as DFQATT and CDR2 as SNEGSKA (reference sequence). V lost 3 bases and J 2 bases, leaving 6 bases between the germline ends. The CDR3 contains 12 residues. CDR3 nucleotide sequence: TGCAGTGCTAGCGGATACACAGATACGCAGTATTTT. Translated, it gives CSASGYTDTQYF.

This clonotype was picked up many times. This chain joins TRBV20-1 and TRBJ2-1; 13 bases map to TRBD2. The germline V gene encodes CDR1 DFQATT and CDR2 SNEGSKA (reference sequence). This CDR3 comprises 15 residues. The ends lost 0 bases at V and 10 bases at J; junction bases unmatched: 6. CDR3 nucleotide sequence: TGCAGTGCTAGAGAGGGGACTAGCGGGATATACGAGCAGTTCTTC. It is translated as CSAREGTSGIYEQFF.

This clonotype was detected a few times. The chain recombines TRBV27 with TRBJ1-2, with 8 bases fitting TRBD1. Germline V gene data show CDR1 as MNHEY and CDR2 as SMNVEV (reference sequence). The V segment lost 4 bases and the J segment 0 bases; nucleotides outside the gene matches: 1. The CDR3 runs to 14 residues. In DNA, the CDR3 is TGTGCCAGCAGTTCGACAGGGGCTAACTATGGCTACACCTTC. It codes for CASSSTGANYGYTF.

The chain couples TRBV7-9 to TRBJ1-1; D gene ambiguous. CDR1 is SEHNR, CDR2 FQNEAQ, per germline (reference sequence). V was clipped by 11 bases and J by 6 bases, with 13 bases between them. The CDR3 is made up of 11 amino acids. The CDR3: CASRGEPEAFF. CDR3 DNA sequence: TGTGCCTCCCGTGGGGAACCTGAAGCTTTCTTT.

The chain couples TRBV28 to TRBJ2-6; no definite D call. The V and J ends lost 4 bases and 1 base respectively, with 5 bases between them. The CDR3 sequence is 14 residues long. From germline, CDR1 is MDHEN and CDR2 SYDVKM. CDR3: CASSSLSGANVLTF. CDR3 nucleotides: TGTGCCAGCAGTTCCTTATCTGGGGCCAACGTCCTGACTTTC.

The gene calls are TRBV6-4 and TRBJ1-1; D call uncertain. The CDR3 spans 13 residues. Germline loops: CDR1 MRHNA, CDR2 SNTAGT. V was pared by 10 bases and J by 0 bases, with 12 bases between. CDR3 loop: CATVGRMNTEAFF. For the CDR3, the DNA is TGTGCCACCGTCGGGCGGATGAACACTGAAGCTTTCTTT.

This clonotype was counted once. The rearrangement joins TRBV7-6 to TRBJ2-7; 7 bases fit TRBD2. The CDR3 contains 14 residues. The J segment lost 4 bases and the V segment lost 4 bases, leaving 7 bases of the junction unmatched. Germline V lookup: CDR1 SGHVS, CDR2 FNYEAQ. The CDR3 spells CASSSGPGGYEQYF. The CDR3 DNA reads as TGTGCCAGCAGCTCCGGTCCGGGGGGATACGAGCAGTACTTC.

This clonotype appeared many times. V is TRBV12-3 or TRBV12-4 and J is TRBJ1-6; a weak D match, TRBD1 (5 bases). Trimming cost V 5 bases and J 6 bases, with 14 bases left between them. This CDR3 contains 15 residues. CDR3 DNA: TGTGCCAGCAGTAACAGCCGGGACGTTAATTCACCCCTCCACTTT. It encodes CASSNSRDVNSPLHF.

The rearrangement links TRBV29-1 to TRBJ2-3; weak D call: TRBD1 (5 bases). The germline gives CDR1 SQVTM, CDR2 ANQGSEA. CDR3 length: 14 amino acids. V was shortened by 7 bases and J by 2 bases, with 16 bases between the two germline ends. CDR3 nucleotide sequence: TGCAGCGCCGAACGACAGAACCCCACAGATACGCAGTATTTT. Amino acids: CSAERQNPTDTQYF.

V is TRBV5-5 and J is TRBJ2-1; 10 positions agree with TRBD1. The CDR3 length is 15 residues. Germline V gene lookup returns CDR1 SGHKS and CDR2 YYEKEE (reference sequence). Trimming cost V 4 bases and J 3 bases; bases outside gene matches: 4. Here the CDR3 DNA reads TGTGCCAGCAGCCGGGGACAGGGGCACTACAATGAGCAGTTCTTC. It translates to CASSRGQGHYNEQFF.